Below are 24 T cell receptor beta chains sequenced from a single sample in a study of T cell clonality in common variable immunodeficiency. Profiling relied on immunoSEQ multiplex PCR, and the TCRdb table lists in-frame clones only, not all of them. Listed here are more than 30,000 clones without any singletons, the top ten holding 0.9% to 1%. Sequenced material: peripheral blood mononuclear cells. The receptor set was obtained from a person aged 18-70 years in good health.

Ten or more counts support this clone. The read terminates 3 residues ahead of where the CDR3 ends, so the germline J gene completes it. The chain joins TRBV9 to TRBJ2-1, with TRBD2 identical over 10 bases. V lost 4 bases and J lost 8; bases outside the gene matches: 12. CDR1 and CDR2 (germline): SGDLS, YYNGEE. This CDR3 has 16 residues. The CDR3 loop is CASSTPSGGGPYEQFF. CDR3 bases read: TGTGCCAGCAGCACTCCTAGCGGGGGAGGGCCATATGAG. Variable domain in full (rest from reference TRBV9 and TRBJ2-1): DSGVTQTPKHLITATGQRVTLRCSPRSGDLSVYWYQQSLDQGLQFLIQYYNGEERAKGNILERFSAQQFPDLHSELNLSSLELGDSALYFCASSTPSGGGPYEQFFGPGTRLTVL.

This clone was found many times. The CDR3 extends 3 residues past the end of the read, so its final part is completed from the germline J gene. The chain uses TRBV20-1 and TRBJ2-1; D ambiguous. CDR1 and CDR2 (germline): DFQATT, SNEGSKA (reference sequence). The length of the CDR3 is 12 residues. Trimming took 0 bases from V and 7 from J, leaving 7 bases between them. CDR3 bases read: TGCAGTGCTAGAGATTATATTAATGAG. Protein sequence: CSARDYINE. The whole CDR3 region reads CSARDYINEQFF.

Many counts were recorded for this clone. The DNA ends 3 residues before the CDR3 does, and the rest of the CDR3 is filled in from the germline J gene. This chain connects TRBV6-2 or TRBV6-3 to TRBJ1-2; 7 nucleotides agree with TRBD1. CDR1 and CDR2 (germline): MNHEY, SVGEGT. This CDR3 has 12 residues. The V segment lost 5 bases and the J segment 7 bases; nucleotides outside the gene matches: 4. The sequenced CDR3 bases are TGTGCCAGCAGTCACAGGGGAGGTGGC. This gives the protein CASSHRGGG. The whole CDR3 protein reads CASSHRGGGYTF.

This clone appeared many times. The DNA ends 3 residues before the CDR3 does, and the rest of the CDR3 is filled in from the germline J gene. V usage is TRBV12-3 or TRBV12-4 and J usage is TRBJ1-1, with a weak D call TRBD1 (5 bases). The CDR3 spans 14 residues. The V end lost 3 bases, the J end lost 1 base, and 9 bases lay between the germline ends. The CDR3 sequence: CASSFIGGNTEAFF. Partial CDR3 DNA: TGTGCCAGCAGTTTCATCGGGGGGAACACTGAA.

The table lists this clone with many counts. The read ends 3 residues before the CDR3 terminus; that terminus is restored from the germline J gene. The chain employs TRBV5-6 and TRBJ1-5; no definite D call. The CDR3 is 13 amino acids. V was clipped by 1 base and J by 6 bases, with 8 bases between them. CDR1 is SGHDT and CDR2 is YYEEEE in the germline V gene. The covered CDR3 bases are TGTGCCAGCAGCTTGTACCTCGGTCAGCCC. It codes for CASSLYLGQP. The whole CDR3 reads CASSLYLGQPQHF.

This clone was observed at least ten times. The sequenced fragment ends 3 residues before the CDR3 boundary, so the rest is inferred from the germline J gene. The V gene is TRBV12-3 or TRBV12-4, the J gene TRBJ1-1; 9 bases map to TRBD1. The ends lost 3 bases at V and 3 bases at J; junction bases unmatched: 5. The CDR3 is 15 residues long. The CDR3 here is CASSLDRGFYTEAFF. The DNA read from the CDR3 is TGTGCCAGCAGTTTGGACAGGGGCTTCTACACTGAA.

This clone occurred many times. The CDR3 end lies 3 residues beyond the end of the read and is filled in from the germline J gene. The chain joins TRBV9 to TRBJ2-3; D is perhaps TRBD2 (5 bases). Germline V lookup: CDR1 SGDLS, CDR2 YYNGEE. This CDR3 has 15 amino acids. Trimming removed 6 bases from V and 1 base from J, with 15 bases in between. The CDR3 bases that were read are TGTGCCAGCACAATCTCCGGGCGGGGCACAGATACG. It yields the protein CASTISGRGTDT. The whole CDR3 sequence reads CASTISGRGTDTQYF. The whole variable domain, remainder taken from reference TRBV9 and TRBJ2-3, is DSGVTQTPKHLITATGQRVTLRCSPRSGDLSVYWYQQSLDQGLQFLIQYYNGEERAKGNILERFSAQQFPDLHSELNLSSLELGDSALYFCASTISGRGTDTQYFGPGTRLTVL.

This clone showed up many times. The sequenced fragment ends 3 residues before the CDR3 boundary, so the rest is inferred from the germline J gene. V is TRBV5-5 and J is TRBJ2-7, with no clear D. Germline V gene data show CDR1 as SGHKS and CDR2 as YYEKEE (reference sequence). The CDR3 is made up of 11 amino acids. Between the trimmed V and J ends, which lost 4 bases and 3 bases, there was a span of 5 bases. The CDR3 loop reads CASSVHYEQYF. Incomplete CDR3 DNA: TGTGCCAGCAGCGTCCACTACGAG.

The sample holds many counts of this clone. One end of the junction varies from germline; a read error may be responsible. Sequencing ends 3 residues short of the CDR3 end; the germline J gene provides the rest. V gene TRBV4-2 combines with J gene TRBJ2-2; 9 bases map to TRBD2. Germline V gene sequence: CDR1 LGHNA, CDR2 YNFKEQ. The CDR3 sequence is 17 residues long. The covered CDR3 bases are TGCGCCAGCAGCCAAGATTGGGCTAGCGGGACCACCGGGGAG. Translated, it gives CASSQDWASGTTGE. The CDR3 reads in full as CASSQDWASGTTGELFF.

This clone was seen many times. The read ends 3 residues early relative to the CDR3; the germline J gene fills the gap. The chain carries TRBV18 and TRBJ1-1, with D maybe TRBD1 (6 bases). The germline V gene has CDR1 KGHSH and CDR2 LQKENI. The CDR3 totals 13 residues. Trimming took off 4 bases at V and 5 bases at J, with 11 bases between the two ends. The CDR3: CASSLQGGTEAFF. The sequenced part of the CDR3 DNA is TGTGCCAGCTCACTACAGGGAGGAACTGAA.

This clone was picked up many times. The read ends 3 residues shy of where the CDR3 ends; the end is completed using the germline J gene. The chain joins TRBV19 to TRBJ1-1; D possibly corresponds to TRBD1 (6 bases). V was clipped by 5 bases and J by 6 bases, with 16 bases between them. CDR3 size: 14 residues. Germline-derived CDR1 and CDR2 are LNHDA and SQIVND (reference sequence). The sequenced part of the CDR3 DNA is TGTGCCAGTAGTGGGGGCAGGGCCAATGCTGAA. Translated, it gives CASSGGRANAE. The CDR3 reads in full as CASSGGRANAEAFF.

This clone has a count of ten or more. The sequenced fragment ends 3 residues before the CDR3 boundary, so the rest is inferred from the germline J gene. The chain combines TRBV7-2 with TRBJ2-7, with a weak D call TRBD1 (6 bases). V was trimmed by 2 bases and J by 2 bases, leaving 13 bases between them. The CDR3 is 15 residues long. Germline assignment: CDR1 SGHTA and CDR2 FQGNSA. Incomplete CDR3 DNA: TGTGCCAGCAGCTTACAGCAGGGGAGCACCTACGAG. Translated: CASSLQQGSTYE. The entire CDR3 protein is CASSLQQGSTYEQYF.

This clone has ten or more counts. The sequence runs out 3 residues before the end of the CDR3; the remainder is reconstructed from the germline J gene. The V call is TRBV28, the J call TRBJ2-5, with 8 bases fitting TRBD1. This CDR3 has 16 amino acids. The V segment lost 4 bases and the J segment 5 bases; nucleotides outside the gene matches: 12. Germline CDR1 and CDR2: MDHEN and SYDVKM. The CDR3 here is CASSSPGQGRLETQYF. CDR3 DNA (partial): TGTGCCAGCAGTTCCCCCGGACAGGGAAGGTTGGAGACC.

This clone was seen at least ten times. The CDR3 goes on 3 residues after the read ends, and that part is filled in from the germline J gene. V gene TRBV20-1 combines with J gene TRBJ1-4; D unresolved. The CDR3 sequence is 12 residues long. V lost 5 bases and J lost 7, with 11 bases in between. The germline V gene encodes CDR1 DFQATT and CDR2 SNEGSKA (reference sequence). The CDR3 is CSAGSFGEKLFF. CDR3 bases read: TGCAGTGCTGGTTCTTTCGGTGAAAAA.

Many counts were recorded for this clone. The read ends 3 residues shy of where the CDR3 ends; the end is completed using the germline J gene. V and J are TRBV18 and TRBJ1-1, with D possibly matching TRBD1 (6 bases). CDR1 is KGHSH, CDR2 LQKENI, per germline. With 6 bases removed from V and 0 bases from J, the gap between germline ends came to 14 bases. There are 15 residues in the CDR3. CDR3 DNA (partial): TGTGCCAGCTCTCTCAGACAGGACTTGAACACTGAA. It is translated as CASSLRQDLNTE. Given in full, the CDR3 is CASSLRQDLNTEAFF. Full variable domain (remainder filled in from reference TRBV18 and TRBJ1-1): NAGVMQNPRHLVRRRGQEARLRCSPMKGHSHVYWYRQLPEEGLKFMVYLQKENIIDESGMPKERFSAEFPKEGPSILRIQQVVRGDSAAYFCASSLRQDLNTEAFFGQGTRLTVV.

Only a few counts were recorded for this clone. Read data end 3 residues before the CDR3 end; the end is taken from the germline J gene. This sequence joins TRBV5-1 and TRBJ2-7; D remains unclear. V lost 7 bases, J lost 1 base, and 12 bases lay in between. This CDR3 region has 13 residues. Germline V gene sequence: CDR1 SGHRS, CDR2 YFSETQ. Incomplete CDR3 DNA: TGCGCCAGCCGAACCATTGCGTCCTACGAG. Translated, it gives CASRTIASYE. The complete CDR3 sequence is CASRTIASYEQYF.

At least ten counts were recorded for this clone. The read terminates 3 residues ahead of where the CDR3 ends, so the germline J gene completes it. The chain recombines TRBV11-3 with TRBJ2-7; 11 bases are shared with TRBD1. From germline, CDR1 is SGHNT and CDR2 YENEEA. The J segment lost 3 bases and the V segment lost 5 bases, leaving 6 bases of the junction unmatched. This CDR3 is built from 15 residues. Partial CDR3 DNA: TGTGCCAGCAGCCAAGGGACAGGGGGTGGCTACGAG. It is translated as CASSQGTGGGYE. The entire CDR3 sequence reads CASSQGTGGGYEQYF.

This clone was counted many times. The read halts 3 residues ahead of the CDR3 end, with the missing end drawn from the germline J gene. The chain employs TRBV5-4 and TRBJ2-7, with TRBD2 matching over 7 bases. V shed 3 bases, J shed 0 bases, and the junction held 3 bases outside the gene matches. Germline V lookup: CDR1 SGHNT, CDR2 YYREEE (reference sequence). This CDR3 has 14 residues. The CDR3 loop is CASSSPGGSYEQYF. The covered CDR3 bases are TGTGCCAGCAGCTCGCCGGGGGGCTCCTACGAG.

This clone has a count of ten or more. The sequenced fragment ends 3 residues before the CDR3 boundary, so the rest is inferred from the germline J gene. The gene calls are TRBV12-3 or TRBV12-4 and TRBJ2-7; D remains unclear. The CDR3 is 12 residues long. Between the trimmed V and J ends, which lost 3 bases and 3 bases, there was a span of 6 bases. Partial CDR3 DNA: TGTGCCAGCAGTTTCGGCGGCTACGAG. Encoded protein: CASSFGGYE. The full-length CDR3 reads as CASSFGGYEQYF.

This clone came up many times. With the read ending 3 residues before the CDR3 end, the germline J gene is used to fill in that end. The V and J genes are TRBV7-2 and TRBJ1-1; no firm D call. Deletions cut 6 bases from V and 7 bases from J, with 18 bases between. The CDR3 contains 14 residues. Germline loops: CDR1 SGHTA, CDR2 FQGNSA. The chain's CDR3 is CASRPRAIPGEAFF. The CDR3 bases that were read are TGTGCCAGCAGGCCAAGAGCGATCCCCGGTGAA.

This clone occurred many times. The sequence runs out 3 residues before the end of the CDR3; the remainder is reconstructed from the germline J gene. The chain couples TRBV7-8 to TRBJ2-2; 11 positions agree with TRBD2. The V gene's germline CDR1 is SGHVS and CDR2 FQNEAQ. V was pared by 5 bases and J by 4 bases, with 3 bases of the junction left unmatched. CDR3 length: 15 amino acids. This CDR3 is CASSSSGGGTGELFF. The sequenced CDR3 bases are TGTGCCAGCAGCAGTAGCGGGGGGGGCACCGGGGAG.

This clone was detected many times. The junction and the germline gene differ at one end; a read error may be behind it. Read data end 3 residues before the CDR3 end; the end is taken from the germline J gene. The rearrangement links TRBV4-2 to TRBJ1-4; tentatively, D is TRBD1 (5 bases). Germline V lookup: CDR1 LGHNA, CDR2 YNFKEQ. The length of the CDR3 is 16 residues. The CDR3 region is CASSQVLFREGEKLFF. Incomplete CDR3 DNA: TGCGCCAGCAGCCAAGTACTGTTCAGGGAGGGTGAAAAA.

This clone was detected ten times or more. The sequenced fragment ends 3 residues before the CDR3 boundary, so the rest is inferred from the germline J gene. The gene calls are TRBV19 and TRBJ1-2, with a weak D call TRBD1 (5 bases). The V end lost 1 base, the J end lost 4 bases, and 10 bases lay between the germline ends. The length of the CDR3 is 14 residues. Germline V gene lookup returns CDR1 LNHDA and CDR2 SQIVND (reference sequence). The CDR3 bases that were read are TGTGCCAGTAGTATAGGCGGGGACGGCTATGGC. Translation gives CASSIGGDGYG. The entire CDR3 sequence reads CASSIGGDGYGYTF.

In its sample, this clone was seen many times. Read coverage stops 3 residues before the CDR3 terminus; the germline J gene supplies the remainder. This rearrangement joins TRBV2 to TRBJ2-5; 12 bases are a match to TRBD2. The V and J ends lost 5 bases and 3 bases, in that order; junction bases with no gene match: 4. This CDR3 contains 15 residues. In germline, CDR1 is SNHLY, CDR2 FYNNEI. The CDR3 loop reads CASSPTSGGKETQYF. Incomplete CDR3 DNA: TGTGCCAGCAGTCCTACTAGCGGGGGGAAAGAGACC.